Each of the 9 T cell receptor beta chains below was sequenced from the same sample in a study of technical replicates of blood from a few donors. Sequenced by immunoSEQ multiplex PCR; TCRdb stores in-frame clones only, minus some. The repertoire holds about 62,000 clones, with about 98% as singletons. Sequences were obtained from T cells isolated from PBMCs. The receptors shown here come from a human donor in good health.

This clone was seen only once. V gene TRBV4-1 combines with J gene TRBJ2-1, with D tentatively TRBD2 (6 bases). V lost 1 base and J 10 bases, leaving 20 bases between the germline ends. Germline V CDR1 and CDR2: MGHRA, YSYEKL. The CDR3 is 16 residues long. CDR3 bases: TGCGCCAGCAGCCAAGTAGGGAGGACGGGGGTAAGGGAGCAGTTCTTC. Its translation: CASSQVGRTGVREQFF.

The rearrangement uses TRBV10-3 and TRBJ2-7; no clear D gene. The CDR3 covers 14 residues. The germline V and J ends were trimmed by 0 bases and 4 bases, with 10 bases remaining between them. Germline CDR1 ENHRY, CDR2 SYGVKD. CDR3 sequence: CAISESIQRYEQYF. DNA of the CDR3: TGTGCCATCAGTGAGTCGATTCAGCGATACGAGCAGTACTTC.

The genes are TRBV5-4 and TRBJ2-2; TRBD1 is a possible D gene (5 bases). The CDR3 contains 15 residues. V was clipped by 4 bases and J by 3 bases, with 13 bases between them. Germline CDR1 is SGHNT and CDR2 is YYREEE (reference sequence). CDR3 nucleotide sequence: TGTGCCAGCAGCCTGGCGGACACCTACACCGGGGAGCTGTTTTTT. Translated: CASSLADTYTGELFF.

The J gene is TRBJ2-3, the V gene TRBV13, with D maybe TRBD2 (6 bases). Germline assignment: CDR1 PRHDT and CDR2 FYEKMQ (reference sequence). Trimming took 0 bases from V and 6 from J, leaving 10 bases between them. The CDR3 totals 14 residues. The CDR3 region has the DNA TGTGCCAGCAGCTTAGGCCCTAGCGCGGATACGCAGTATTTT. Protein: CASSLGPSADTQYF.

This clone was seen only once. This chain joins TRBV6-1 and TRBJ2-3; tentative D call: TRBD2 (5 bases). Trimming removed 4 bases from V and 6 bases from J, with 14 bases in between. The CDR3 runs to 14 residues. CDR1 and CDR2 from the germline V gene are MNHNS and SASEGT. The CDR3 region has the DNA TGTGCCAGCAGTGCGGTCGGGCGAGGGGATACGCAGTATTTT. Translated, it gives CASSAVGRGDTQYF.

This sequence joins TRBV4-1 and TRBJ1-1; tentatively, D is TRBD1 (6 bases). V was shortened by 6 bases and J by 3 bases, with 20 bases between the two germline ends. The CDR3 covers 16 residues. The germline V gene has CDR1 MGHRA and CDR2 YSYEKL. CDR3 coding DNA: TGCGCCAGCAGGGGATACGGGGGGGCGGGGGACACTGAAGCTTTCTTT. It translates to CASRGYGGAGDTEAFF.

The chain recombines TRBV5-1 with TRBJ1-4, with 8 bases matching TRBD1. The CDR3 contains 13 residues. Germline V gene sequence: CDR1 SGHRS, CDR2 YFSETQ. V was clipped by 4 bases and J by 7 bases; unmatched bases: 3. CDR3 nucleotide sequence: TGCGCCAGCAGCGGACAGGGAGGTGAAAAACTGTTTTTT. Its translation is CASSGQGGEKLFF.

The chain joins TRBV29-1 to TRBJ1-1, with 8 bases lining up with TRBD1. Germline V gene sequence: CDR1 SQVTM, CDR2 ANQGSEA. The V gene end was trimmed by 4 bases and the J gene end by 4 bases; junction bases not matched to a gene: 2. This CDR3 contains 12 residues. The CDR3 nucleotides are TGCAGCGTTGTCAGGGGGCCCACTGAAGCTTTCTTT. Amino acids: CSVVRGPTEAFF.

The CDR3 DNA reads TGCAGCGTCCAACTAGGGATTACGAACACCGGGGAGCTGTTTTTT. Protein: CSVQLGITNTGELFF. The V and J genes are TRBV29-1 and TRBJ2-2; a weak D match, TRBD2 (5 bases). The CDR3 sequence is 15 residues long. V gave up 6 bases and J gave up 0 bases, with 14 bases separating them. CDR1 and CDR2 from the germline V gene are SQVTM and ANQGSEA.